These 6 T cell receptor beta chains originate from one sample sequenced in a study of graft-versus-host responses after intestinal transplantation. Some clones are missing from TCRdb's copy, which holds only in-frame ones; the method was immunoSEQ multiplex PCR. The sample carries about 12,000 clones, 93% recorded once. Sequences were derived from PBMCs, sampled 109 days after intestinal transplant. Receptors were obtained from a human patient who received an intestinal transplant, so some T cells may come from the graft donor.

The chain joins TRBV13 to TRBJ2-1, with 10 nucleotides matching TRBD1. The J segment lost 7 bases and the V segment lost 5 bases, leaving 8 bases of the junction unmatched. The CDR3 runs to 15 residues. Germline CDR1 PRHDT, CDR2 FYEKMQ (reference sequence). CDR3 residues: CASSPGTGAGNEQFF. The DNA of the CDR3 is TGTGCCAGCAGCCCGGGGACAGGGGCAGGGAATGAGCAGTTCTTC.

The chain links TRBV5-1 to TRBJ2-1, with a possible D match to TRBD1 (6 bases). Trimming took off 0 bases at V and 1 base at J, with 17 bases between the two ends. There are 18 residues in the CDR3. Germline V gene lookup returns CDR1 SGHRS and CDR2 YFSETQ. The CDR3 sequence is CASSLVVYGDTSYNEQFF. The CDR3 DNA sequence: TGCGCCAGCAGCTTGGTTGTATACGGGGACACATCCTACAATGAGCAGTTCTTC.

The chain links TRBV7-7 to TRBJ1-1; D is unresolved. Germline lookup yields CDR1 SSHAT and CDR2 FNYEAQ (reference sequence). V was trimmed by 1 base and J by 6 bases, leaving 9 bases between them. The CDR3 sequence is 13 residues long. CDR3 sequence reads: CASSLDLAAEAFF. CDR3 nucleotides: TGTGCCAGCAGCTTAGACCTGGCAGCTGAAGCTTTCTTT.

The genes are TRBV9 and TRBJ2-7; D perhaps matches TRBD2 (5 bases). The CDR3 covers 17 residues. V lost 0 bases and J lost 3, with 19 bases in between. The germline V gene has CDR1 SGDLS and CDR2 YYNGEE. The CDR3 DNA is TGTGCCAGCAGCGTAGGGTCAAACGGGATGGGAATCTACGAGCAGTACTTC. Encoded protein: CASSVGSNGMGIYEQYF.

The chain links TRBV9 to TRBJ2-1; 10 positions match TRBD2. The CDR3 runs 15 residues. The germline gives CDR1 SGDLS, CDR2 YYNGEE. Unmatched junction bases numbered 10, after V lost 5 bases and J lost 8 bases. Here the CDR3 DNA reads TGTGCCAGCAGTGGATATTTAGCGGGAGGATATGAGCAGTTCTTC. Encoded protein: CASSGYLAGGYEQFF.

The rearrangement links TRBV6-5 to TRBJ2-7; 7 bases match TRBD1. Germline V lookup: CDR1 MNHEY, CDR2 SVGAGI. The V gene end was trimmed by 6 bases and the J gene end by 1 base; junction bases not matched to a gene: 3. CDR3 length: 13 amino acids. CDR3 sequence: CASSQTGSYEQYF. The CDR3 DNA reads TGTGCCAGCAGCCAGACAGGGTCCTACGAGCAGTACTTC.